The 26 T cell receptor beta chains below all came from one sample that was sequenced in a study of blood T cells in healthy people across ages. Next came a second PCR, run for about 7 to 11 cycles, which used a sample-barcoded 5' primer along with a J-beta primer mix. One entry per CDR3 protein, called by TCRdb with MiXCR from the 5' RACE reads. In the table there are about 2 million distinct CDR3 sequences, 40% to 55% of which are singletons. The sample taken for sequencing was blood. The receptors here all came from a woman in her forties in good health.

A note on this clonotype: At one of its ends the junction is not consistent with the germline gene, which may arise from a read error. The rearrangement links TRBV4-3 to TRBJ2-1, with D hard to call. This CDR3 region has 13 residues. CDR1 and CDR2 from the germline V gene are LGHNA and YSLEER. The CDR3 protein is CASSQDRAGEQLF. The CDR3 DNA sequence: TGCGCCAGCAGCCAAGATCGGGCAGGTGAGCAGCTCTTC.

The chain carries TRBV20-1 and TRBJ2-1; 9 bases match TRBD2. Trimming removed 2 bases from V and 13 bases from J; junction bases left unmatched: 18. The germline gives CDR1 DFQATT, CDR2 SNEGSKA (reference sequence). The CDR3 consists of 16 residues. The CDR3 region has the DNA TGCAGTGCTAGAACGCTAGCGGGGAACCCCTTTTGGACCCAGTTCTTC. Amino acids: CSARTLAGNPFWTQFF.

This clonotype was counted at least ten times. This sequence joins TRBV4-2 and TRBJ2-7; 10 bases are shared with TRBD2. Germline-derived CDR1 and CDR2 are LGHNA and YNFKEQ. Trimming at V came to 6 bases and at J to 2 bases, leaving 10 bases not matched to a gene. The CDR3 runs 16 residues. CDR3 sequence: CASRRDGTSEAYEQYF. CDR3 sequence (DNA): TGTGCCAGCAGACGGGACGGGACTAGCGAGGCCTACGAGCAGTACTTC.

This clonotype came up a few times. The V call is TRBV27, the J call TRBJ1-6; 7 nucleotides line up with TRBD1. CDR1 and CDR2 from the germline V gene are MNHEY and SMNVEV (reference sequence). V was pared by 5 bases and J by 5 bases, with 6 bases of the junction left unmatched. The CDR3 sequence is 15 residues long. CDR3 amino acids: CASSLWDRDNSPLHF. CDR3 DNA sequence: TGTGCCAGCAGTCTATGGGACAGAGATAATTCACCCCTCCACTTT.

The chain carries TRBV3-1 and TRBJ2-1; D remains unclear. The germline CDR1 and CDR2 sequences are LGHDT and YNNKEL (reference sequence). CDR3 length equals 14 residues. Trimming took 3 bases from V and 3 from J, leaving 9 bases between them. CDR3 sequence: CASSQNKDYNEQFF. For the CDR3, the DNA is TGTGCCAGCAGCCAGAACAAGGACTACAATGAGCAGTTCTTC.

V gene TRBV29-1 combines with J gene TRBJ1-2; weak D call: TRBD1 (5 bases). Trimming shortened V by 3 bases and J by 9 bases, and 20 bases separated the two germline ends. The CDR3 runs 14 residues. CDR1 is SQVTM and CDR2 is ANQGSEA in the germline V gene. DNA for the CDR3: TGCAGCGTTGATACTCAAGGTCCAGGGAACAGCTACACCTTC. The encoded protein is CSVDTQGPGNSYTF.

This clonotype was observed at least ten times. This chain's CDR3 is CATSGGDRSSYEQYF. The DNA for the CDR3 is TGTGCCACCAGCGGAGGGGACAGGAGCTCCTACGAGCAGTACTTC. The chain is built from TRBV15 and TRBJ2-7; 8 nucleotides align to TRBD1. The CDR3 totals 15 residues. CDR1 is LNHNV and CDR2 is YYDKDF in the germline V gene (reference sequence). V trimming: 5 bases; J trimming: 0 bases; junction bases outside the gene matches: 6. The entire variable domain, with the rest obtained from reference TRBV15 and TRBJ2-7, is as follows: DAMVIQNPRYQVTQFGKPVTLSCSQTLNHNVMYWYQQKSSQAPKLLFHYYDKDFNNEADTPDNFQSRRPNTSFCFLDIRSPGLGDTAMYLCATSGGDRSSYEQYFGPGTRLTVT.

This clonotype showed up just a few times. This chain joins TRBV2 and TRBJ2-3, with 11 bases aligning to TRBD2. The CDR3 covers 16 residues. Germline CDR1 and CDR2: SNHLY and FYNNEI. V was pared by 7 bases and J by 3 bases, with 9 bases of the junction left unmatched. The CDR3 is CASTRSSGGLTDTQYF. The CDR3 bases are TGTGCCAGCACCAGATCTAGCGGGGGGCTGACAGATACGCAGTATTTT.

In this sample, this clonotype turned up a few times. J is TRBJ2-6 and V is TRBV6-2 or TRBV6-3, with unresolved D. The V end lost 8 bases, the J end lost 0 bases, and 8 bases lay between the germline ends. CDR3 size: 14 residues. Germline CDR1 and CDR2: MNHEY and SVGEGT. CDR3 in DNA: TGTGCCAGCGGGGTCCGCTCTGGGGCCAACGTCCTGACTTTC. This encodes CASGVRSGANVLTF.

In its sample, this clonotype was seen a few times. The V call is TRBV7-2, the J call TRBJ2-3, with 8 bases that match TRBD2. The V segment lost 10 bases and the J segment 0 bases; nucleotides outside the gene matches: 9. The germline V gene has CDR1 SGHTA and CDR2 FQGNSA. This CDR3 is 15 amino acids long. The CDR3 region has the DNA TGTGCCACCCGGGGGGGAGGGACTAGCACAGATACGCAGTATTTT. This encodes CATRGGGTSTDTQYF.

The rearrangement uses TRBV7-8 and TRBJ2-3; D perhaps matches TRBD2 (6 bases). This CDR3 is built from 15 residues. The ends were cut back, 4 bases at V and 6 bases at J, with 17 bases in the middle. Germline CDR1 reads SGHVS; CDR2 reads FQNEAQ. In DNA, the CDR3 is TGTGCCAGCAGCTCACAAACTCGGGGGTGGGATACGCAGTATTTT. Translation gives CASSSQTRGWDTQYF.

This clonotype occurred a few times. The chain uses TRBV7-2 and TRBJ1-2, with D possibly being TRBD1 (5 bases). The CDR3 runs to 13 residues. The V and J ends lost 1 base and 7 bases respectively, with 10 bases between them. Germline CDR1 reads SGHTA; CDR2 reads FQGNSA. The CDR3 is CASSLEGRAGYTF. CDR3 DNA: TGTGCCAGCAGCTTAGAGGGCAGGGCTGGCTACACCTTC.

This clonotype was picked up a small number of times. This chain uses TRBV9 with TRBJ1-2; TRBD1 agrees at 11 bases. After removal of 7 bases from V and 7 bases from J, the junction contained 9 bases not matched to a gene. CDR3 length: 14 residues. The germline V gene has CDR1 SGDLS and CDR2 YYNGEE. CDR3 loop: CASSGGQGAVGYTF. The CDR3 bases are TGTGCCAGCTCTGGAGGACAGGGGGCGGTTGGCTACACCTTC.

This clonotype has only one observation. This chain uses TRBV15 with TRBJ2-1; the D is unclear. Looked up from germline, CDR1 is LNHNV and CDR2 is YYDKDF (reference sequence). This CDR3 contains 13 residues. Trimming stripped 6 bases from V and 8 bases from J, with 14 bases between. The CDR3 sequence is CATRTPGPHEQFF. In DNA, the CDR3 is TGTGCCACCAGGACACCAGGACCCCATGAGCAGTTCTTC.

This clonotype occurred a few times. This chain joins TRBV11-2 and TRBJ2-5; the D gene is possibly TRBD2 (5 bases). This CDR3 has 13 residues. The V gene lost 5 bases and the J gene lost 4 bases, with 11 bases spanning the gap. The germline gives CDR1 SGHAT, CDR2 FQNNGV. CDR3 region: CASSRPLGETQYF. The CDR3 DNA reads as TGTGCCAGCAGCCGCCCACTAGGAGAGACCCAGTACTTC.

This chain joins TRBV10-3 and TRBJ2-7; either TRBD1 or TRBD2 may supply D (5 bases each). Germline assignment: CDR1 ENHRY and CDR2 SYGVKD. CDR3 length: 13 residues. The ends were cut back, 10 bases at V and 3 bases at J, with 16 bases in the middle. The CDR3 DNA is TGTGCCACTCGGCGGCAGGGAGACTACGAGCAGTACTTC. Its protein is CATRRQGDYEQYF.

This chain links TRBV20-1 with TRBJ2-4; D unresolved. The J call may be incorrect, as the DNA end agrees better with TRBJ2-7. This CDR3 is 13 amino acids long. Germline CDR1 is DFQATT and CDR2 is SNEGSKA (reference sequence). The CDR3: CSASEWRPYEQYF. For the CDR3, the DNA is TGCAGTGCTAGTGAATGGCGCCCCTACGAGCAGTACTTC.

V usage is TRBV3-1 and J usage is TRBJ2-7; 7 nucleotides agree with TRBD1. V lost 5 bases, J lost 3 bases, and 10 bases stayed unmatched. The CDR3 runs 15 residues. The V gene's germline CDR1 is LGHDT and CDR2 YNNKEL (reference sequence). The CDR3 here is CASSTGTALLYEQYF. The CDR3 DNA follows: TGTGCCAGCAGCACTGGGACAGCCCTCCTCTACGAGCAGTACTTC.

Turning to this clonotype: This may come from a read error, since a much larger clone is one base off. V and J are TRBV20-1 and TRBJ2-1, with TRBD2 matching 8 bases. CDR3 size: 13 residues. CDR1 is DFQATT and CDR2 is SNEGSKA in the germline V gene (reference sequence). This CDR3 is CSASGGAYSEQFF. CDR3 bases: TGCAGTGCTAGCGGGGGGGCCTACAGTGAGCAGTTCTTC.

The rearrangement joins TRBV10-3 to TRBJ2-1; TRBD1 matches 9 bases. The CDR3 has 14 amino acids. V shed 3 bases and J 13 bases; nucleotides not matched to a gene: 10. The germline CDR1 and CDR2 sequences are ENHRY and SYGVKD. CDR3 sequence reads: CAISDTGGVETQFF. As DNA, the CDR3 is TGTGCCATCAGTGACACAGGGGGCGTAGAGACCCAGTTCTTC.

In its sample, this clonotype was seen a few times. At one boundary the junction diverges from the germline segment, which might be a read error. The CDR3 sequence is CASSEGHDYTF. CDR3 sequence (DNA): TGTGCCAGCAGTGAGGGCCACGACTACACCTTC. V usage is TRBV10-3 and J usage is TRBJ1-2; D gene ambiguous. Germline values: CDR1 ENHRY, CDR2 SYGVKD. CDR3 length equals 11 residues.

The chain employs TRBV27 and TRBJ2-2; TRBD1 aligns across 8 bases. Germline trimming cut 3 bases from V and 6 bases from J; bases unmatched to any gene: 6. Per the germline V gene, CDR1 is MNHEY and CDR2 is SMNVEV (reference sequence). The CDR3 consists of 15 residues. The CDR3, as DNA: TGTGCCAGCAGTTTGACAGGGGTCAGGGCCGGGGAGCTGTTTTTT. Residues: CASSLTGVRAGELFF.

The rearrangement uses TRBV20-1 and TRBJ2-1; D is uncertain. The CDR3 totals 12 residues. V shed 3 bases and J shed 10 bases, with 13 bases lying between them. Germline-derived CDR1 and CDR2 are DFQATT and SNEGSKA (reference sequence). The CDR3 sequence: CSASPSGKEQFF. The CDR3 DNA sequence: TGCAGTGCTAGTCCCTCAGGCAAGGAGCAGTTCTTC.

To note about this clonotype: Compared with germline, one end of the junction differs, possibly owing to a read error. V and J are TRBV4-3 and TRBJ1-6; 8 positions match TRBD1. Germline V gene data show CDR1 as LGHNA and CDR2 as YSLEER. The CDR3 sequence is 16 residues long. This CDR3 is CASSLDRDSYSSPLHF. The CDR3, as DNA: TGCGCCAGCAGCCTGGACAGGGATTCTTATAGTTCACCCCTCCACTTT.

In its sample, this clonotype was seen a few times. This chain connects TRBV29-1 to TRBJ2-3, with unresolved D. The germline CDR1 and CDR2 sequences are SQVTM and ANQGSEA. With 1 base removed from V and 5 bases from J, the gap between germline ends came to 13 bases. The length of the CDR3 is 14 residues. DNA for the CDR3: TGCAGCGTTGAAGGGGGAAGACGAGGAGATACGCAGTATTTT. This sequence encodes CSVEGGRRGDTQYF.

The rearrangement links TRBV2 to TRBJ2-4; tentative D call: TRBD1 (6 bases). The CDR3 extends over 15 amino acids. In germline, CDR1 is SNHLY, CDR2 FYNNEI. Trimming removed 8 bases at V and 4 bases at J, with 18 bases between. CDR3 in DNA: TGTGCCAGCCGAGCGAAGCGGACAGCTAAAAACATTCAGTACTTC. This translates into CASRAKRTAKNIQYF.